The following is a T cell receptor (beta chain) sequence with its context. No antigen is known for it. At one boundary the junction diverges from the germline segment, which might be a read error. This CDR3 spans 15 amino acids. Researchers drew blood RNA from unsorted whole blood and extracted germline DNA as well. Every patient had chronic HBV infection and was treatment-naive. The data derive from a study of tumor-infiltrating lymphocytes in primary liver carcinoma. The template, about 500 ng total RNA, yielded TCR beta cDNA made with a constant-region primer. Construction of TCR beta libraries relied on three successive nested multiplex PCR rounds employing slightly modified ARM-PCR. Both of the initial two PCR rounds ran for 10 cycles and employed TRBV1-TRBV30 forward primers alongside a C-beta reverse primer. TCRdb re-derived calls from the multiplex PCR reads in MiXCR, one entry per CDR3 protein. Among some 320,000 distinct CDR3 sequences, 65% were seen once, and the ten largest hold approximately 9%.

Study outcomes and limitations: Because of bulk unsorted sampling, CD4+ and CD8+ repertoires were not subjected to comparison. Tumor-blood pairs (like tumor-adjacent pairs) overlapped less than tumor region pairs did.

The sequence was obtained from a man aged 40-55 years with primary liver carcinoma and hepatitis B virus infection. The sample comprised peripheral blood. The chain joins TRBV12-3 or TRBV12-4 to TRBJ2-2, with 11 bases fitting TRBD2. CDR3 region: CTSSLAGGITGELFF. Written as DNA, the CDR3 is TGTACCAGCAGTTTAGCGGGAGGGATCACCGGGGAGCTGTTTTTT.